The 29 T cell receptor beta chains reported below all come from one sample, sequenced in a study of blood T cells in healthy people across ages. Sample-barcoded 5' priming and a J-beta primer mix drove a second PCR of roughly 7 to 11 cycles. Using its own MiXCR run on the 5' RACE reads, TCRdb lists one record per CDR3 protein. The sample has approximately 1.5 million distinct CDR3 sequences; almost 35% are singletons. Material for sequencing was blood. The receptors shown here come from a woman between 25 and 40 years old in good health.

The chain's CDR3 is CSARGRQGTYEQYF. The CDR3 DNA is TGCAGTGCTAGAGGTCGACAGGGGACCTACGAGCAGTACTTC. This chain joins TRBV20-1 and TRBJ2-7; 8 bases match TRBD1. Trimming at V came to 1 base and at J to 2 bases, leaving 4 bases not matched to a gene. The CDR3 totals 14 residues. Germline V gives CDR1 DFQATT, CDR2 SNEGSKA (reference sequence).

This clonotype came up a few times. This chain uses TRBV20-1 with TRBJ2-1; perhaps D is TRBD1 or TRBD2 (5 bases each). The germline V gene has CDR1 DFQATT and CDR2 SNEGSKA (reference sequence). With 5 bases removed from V and 9 bases from J, the gap between germline ends came to 23 bases. The CDR3 consists of 15 residues. The CDR3 loop reads CSARLVGDDTFEQFF. The CDR3 DNA sequence: TGCAGTGCTCGATTGGTCGGGGACGATACGTTTGAGCAGTTCTTC.

There are many counts of this clonotype. The CDR3 sequence: CASSLAASMLAPHTDTQYF. The CDR3 nucleotides read TGTGCCAGCAGCTTAGCGGCTAGTATGTTAGCGCCCCACACAGATACGCAGTATTTT. The rearrangement links TRBV7-2 to TRBJ2-3, with D possibly matching TRBD2 (5 bases). This CDR3 is 19 amino acids long. Germline lookup yields CDR1 SGHTA and CDR2 FQGNSA. Trimming pared 0 bases from V and 2 bases from J, leaving 21 bases between. The complete variable domain, with remaining parts taken from reference TRBV7-2 and TRBJ2-3, reads GAGVSQSPSNKVTEKGKDVELRCDPISGHTALYWYRQSLGQGLEFLIYFQGNSAPDKSGLPSDRFSAERTGGSVSTLTIQRTQQEDSAVYLCASSLAASMLAPHTDTQYFGPGTRLTVL.

This rearrangement joins TRBV19 to TRBJ2-1; TRBD2 matches 9 bases. The CDR3 is 15 residues long. Losses at the gene ends were 1 base for V and 8 bases for J; bases not matched to a gene: 6. Germline loops: CDR1 LNHDA, CDR2 SQIVND (reference sequence). The CDR3 is CASSIAVLAGHEQFF. As DNA, the CDR3 is TGTGCCAGTAGTATAGCTGTTCTAGCGGGGCATGAGCAGTTCTTC.

The V call is TRBV27, the J call TRBJ2-1, with 10 bases that match TRBD2. TRBJ2-7 matches the DNA end more closely, so the J call is doubtful. The germline V gene encodes CDR1 MNHEY and CDR2 SMNVEV (reference sequence). The CDR3 is made up of 17 amino acids. In DNA, the CDR3 is TGTGCCAGCACCTCCCTTTCTAGCGGGGGAACCTACTACGAGCAGTACTTC. It codes for CASTSLSSGGTYYEQYF.

This clonotype was detected a few times. V usage is TRBV20-1 and J usage is TRBJ2-7; 7 nucleotides agree with TRBD1. The J segment lost 4 bases and the V segment lost 7 bases, leaving 10 bases of the junction unmatched. The CDR3 sequence is 13 residues long. Germline V gene lookup returns CDR1 DFQATT and CDR2 SNEGSKA (reference sequence). The CDR3 reads CSVEGATYYEQYF. DNA of the CDR3: TGCAGTGTCGAGGGGGCAACCTATTACGAGCAGTACTTC.

Turning to this clonotype: This may arise from a read error, as a much more abundant clone is one base away. The rearrangement joins TRBV4-2 to TRBJ2-7; 7 bases are shared with TRBD2. CDR1 and CDR2 from the germline V gene are LGHNA and YNFKEQ. This CDR3 has 13 amino acids. In DNA form, the CDR3 reads TGTGCCAGCAGCCGAGGACTAGTCTACGAGCGGTACTTC. Residues: CASSRGLVYERYF.

Only a few counts were recorded for this clonotype. A clone one base away is much larger, so this may be a read error. The V and J genes are TRBV3-1 and TRBJ2-4; D is unresolved. The DNA end is more similar to TRBJ2-5, so the J call may be wrong. This CDR3 has 15 amino acids. Germline assignment: CDR1 LGHDT and CDR2 YNNKEL (reference sequence). In nucleotides, the CDR3 is TGTGCCAGCAGCCAAGATGAGAATGGGCAAGAGACCCAGTACTTC. Protein: CASSQDENGQETQYF.

This clonotype was observed a handful of times. The CDR3 DNA follows: TGCGCCAGCAGCTTGGTTCAGGGGCAGAACACTGAAGCTTTCTTT. It encodes CASSLVQGQNTEAFF. V usage is TRBV5-1 and J usage is TRBJ1-1, with D perhaps matching TRBD1 (6 bases). V lost 0 bases to trimming and J lost 1 base, with 10 bases between them. The CDR3 is 15 amino acids. Germline V gene sequence: CDR1 SGHRS, CDR2 YFSETQ. The full variable domain, in which reference TRBV5-1 and TRBJ1-1 provide the parts outside the CDR3, is KAGVTQTPRYLIKTRGQQVTLSCSPISGHRSVSWYQQTPGQGLQFLFEYFSETQRNKGNFPGRFSGRQFSNSRSEMNVSTLELGDSALYLCASSLVQGQNTEAFFGQGTRLTVV.

This chain joins TRBV11-2 and TRBJ2-3; unclear D gene. CDR3 length: 15 residues. Germline loops: CDR1 SGHAT, CDR2 FQNNGV. V gave up 1 base and J gave up 0 bases, with 8 bases separating them. The CDR3 loop reads CASSLVPESTDTQYF. The CDR3 DNA follows: TGTGCCAGCAGCTTAGTTCCTGAAAGCACAGATACGCAGTATTTT. Using reference TRBV11-2 and TRBJ2-3 for the parts outside the CDR3, the full variable domain is EAGVAQSPRYKIIEKRQSVAFWCNPISGHATLYWYQQILGQGPKLLIQFQNNGVVDDSQLPKDRFSAERLKGVDSTLKIQPAKLEDSAVYLCASSLVPESTDTQYFGPGTRLTVL.

This clonotype was detected only once. The chain is built from TRBV30 and TRBJ2-1, with a weak D call TRBD2 (6 bases). The V gene lost 0 bases and the J gene lost 5 bases, with 14 bases spanning the gap. CDR1 GTSNPN and CDR2 SVGIG come from the germline V gene (reference sequence). The CDR3 extends over 15 amino acids. Written as DNA, the CDR3 is TGTGCCTGGAGTGTCGGTGGGAGGACTCACAATGAGCAGTTCTTC. Translated: CAWSVGGRTHNEQFF.

The chain's CDR3 is CASRAGTSGEYEQYF. CDR3 DNA sequence: TGTGCCAGCAGGGCCGGGACTAGCGGGGAGTACGAGCAGTACTTC. This rearrangement joins TRBV27 to TRBJ2-7; 13 nucleotides align to TRBD2. The length of the CDR3 is 15 residues. Germline V gene sequence: CDR1 MNHEY, CDR2 SMNVEV (reference sequence). V lost 6 bases to trimming and J lost 4 bases; unmatched junction nucleotides: 6.

The chain employs TRBV6-1 and TRBJ1-2; 7 bases fit TRBD1. Germline V CDR1 and CDR2: MNHNS, SASEGT. J gave up 3 bases and V 0 bases, and 4 bases lay outside the gene matches. The CDR3 has 15 amino acids. DNA for the CDR3: TGTGCCAGCAGTGAAGCCCACAGGGGTGACTATGGCTACACCTTC. Its protein product is CASSEAHRGDYGYTF.

The rearrangement joins TRBV18 to TRBJ2-7; possible D gene TRBD2, 5 bases. There are 12 residues in the CDR3. V was shortened by 1 base and J by 5 bases, with 6 bases between the two germline ends. Germline-derived CDR1 and CDR2 are KGHSH and LQKENI. The CDR3 protein is CASSPREHEQYF. The CDR3 region has the DNA TGTGCCAGCTCACCACGGGAGCACGAGCAGTACTTC.

This clonotype has ten or more counts. V usage is TRBV29-1 and J usage is TRBJ2-6; no definite D call. CDR3 length equals 16 residues. Germline V gene sequence: CDR1 SQVTM, CDR2 ANQGSEA. V shed 5 bases and J shed 0 bases, with 14 bases lying between them. The CDR3 spells CSVLGNPRSGANVLTF. CDR3 bases: TGCAGCGTTCTTGGAAACCCCCGCTCTGGGGCCAACGTCCTGACTTTC.

This chain joins TRBV6-1 and TRBJ1-1; 9 nucleotides agree with TRBD1. Germline V CDR1 and CDR2: MNHNS, SASEGT. CDR3 length equals 14 residues. Unmatched junction bases numbered 7, after V lost 7 bases and J lost 4 bases. CDR3 region: CASTLGQGTTEAFF. CDR3 DNA: TGTGCCAGCACCTTGGGACAGGGAACCACTGAAGCTTTCTTT.

The rearrangement links TRBV5-6 to TRBJ2-5; D possibly corresponds to TRBD1 (6 bases). The germline V gene encodes CDR1 SGHDT and CDR2 YYEEEE. This CDR3 is built from 13 residues. CDR3 bases: TGTGTCGGCAGCGCAGGGGATGGGGAGACCCAGTACTTC. Protein product: CVGSAGDGETQYF.

As concerns this clonotype: Being one base from a much bigger clone, this may be a read error. The chain carries TRBV29-1 and TRBJ2-1; no firm D call. Trimming took off 6 bases at V and 7 bases at J, with 13 bases between the two ends. There are 12 residues in the CDR3. From germline, CDR1 is SQVTM and CDR2 ANQGSEA. The CDR3 region has the DNA TGCAGCGTAAATAGGTCTTGGAATGAGCAGTTCTTC. This translates into CSVNRSWNEQFF.

This clonotype was recorded only once. This sequence may be a read error, since a much larger clone differs from it by one base. The chain joins TRBV7-9 to TRBJ2-7; D is possibly TRBD1 (7 bases). V gave up 8 bases and J gave up 0 bases, with 11 bases separating them. This CDR3 is 13 amino acids long. Germline CDR1 reads SEHNR; CDR2 reads FQNEAQ (reference sequence). The DNA of the CDR3 is TGTGCCAGCGGCGGGGACAGCTCCTACGAGCAGTACTTC. Residues: CASGGDSSYEQYF.

The genes are TRBV6-5 and TRBJ1-2; 10 nucleotides line up with TRBD1. Germline V gives CDR1 MNHEY, CDR2 SVGAGI. This CDR3 is built from 14 residues. The junction had 4 bases not matched to a gene; V was cut back by 5 bases and J by 4 bases. The CDR3 DNA reads TGTGCCAGCAGTGGGACAGGGGTAGGCTATGGCTACACCTTC. It translates to CASSGTGVGYGYTF.

This clonotype has just a few counts. The chain has TRBV9 and TRBJ2-5, with TRBD2 as a possible D gene (6 bases). The V gene's germline CDR1 is SGDLS and CDR2 YYNGEE. CDR3 length equals 14 residues. Trimming pared 1 base from V and 5 bases from J, leaving 12 bases between. CDR3 sequence (DNA): TGTGCCAGCAGCGTACAGCGGGTAGGGGAGACCCAGTACTTC. This sequence encodes CASSVQRVGETQYF.

The chain employs TRBV7-9 and TRBJ1-4, with 7 bases fitting TRBD1. Germline V gene sequence: CDR1 SEHNR, CDR2 FQNEAQ (reference sequence). The CDR3 consists of 17 residues. V shed 5 bases and J 4 bases; nucleotides not matched to a gene: 13. CDR3 sequence reads: CASSPTGALTLNEKLFF. CDR3 bases: TGTGCCAGCAGCCCTACAGGGGCGTTAACTCTTAATGAAAAACTGTTTTTT.

The chain is built from TRBV20-1 and TRBJ1-5; 10 bases map to TRBD1. This CDR3 is 17 amino acids long. Losses at the gene ends were 2 bases for V and 9 bases for J; bases not matched to a gene: 16. Germline V gives CDR1 DFQATT, CDR2 SNEGSKA (reference sequence). The chain's CDR3 is CSARPGQGFGPEWPQHF. The CDR3 bases are TGCAGTGCTAGACCGGGACAGGGGTTCGGGCCTGAGTGGCCCCAGCATTTT.

In its sample, this clonotype was seen a few times. Relative to the germline gene, one junction end is altered; a read error may explain this. This chain connects TRBV20-1 to TRBJ2-3, with a weak D call TRBD2 (5 bases). CDR1 and CDR2 (germline): DFQATT, SNEGSKA (reference sequence). CDR3 size: 17 residues. Here the CDR3 reads CSTRGYLRTRSTDTQYF. The DNA for the CDR3 is TGCAGTACTAGAGGTTACCTCCGGACTCGGAGCACAGATACGCAGTATTTT.

This clonotype has a handful of counts. The rearrangement uses TRBV29-1 and TRBJ2-1; D may be TRBD1 or TRBD2 (5 bases each). V lost 4 bases, J lost 3 bases, and 13 bases lay in between. From germline, CDR1 is SQVTM and CDR2 ANQGSEA. The CDR3 consists of 14 residues. The CDR3 protein is CSVGEGPYYNEQFF. The CDR3 DNA is TGCAGCGTTGGTGAGGGGCCCTACTACAATGAGCAGTTCTTC.

This clonotype was observed a handful of times. V is TRBV29-1 and J is TRBJ2-1; D gene ambiguous. The ends were cut back, 2 bases at V and 10 bases at J, with 15 bases in the middle. This CDR3 is built from 13 residues. From germline, CDR1 is SQVTM and CDR2 ANQGSEA. As DNA, the CDR3 is TGCAGCGTTGAAACAGTCTTGATCCAAGAGCAGTTCTTC. Translated, it gives CSVETVLIQEQFF.

This clonotype was observed a few times. The chain is built from TRBV20-1 and TRBJ2-1, with D unclear. This CDR3 is 15 amino acids long. V was clipped by 4 bases and J by 3 bases, with 16 bases between them. Per germline, CDR1 DFQATT and CDR2 SNEGSKA (reference sequence). CDR3 nucleotides: TGCAGTGCTACCCCTCTAAGACCTAGCTACAATGAGCAGTTCTTC. Protein sequence: CSATPLRPSYNEQFF.

The genes are TRBV11-2 and TRBJ2-3, with 11 bases that match TRBD2. The V gene's germline CDR1 is SGHAT and CDR2 FQNNGV. The CDR3 consists of 15 residues. The trim removed 5 bases at V and 3 bases at J, leaving 4 bases unmatched. CDR3 amino acids: CASSPTSGETDTQYF. The CDR3 region has the DNA TGTGCCAGCAGCCCGACTAGCGGGGAGACAGATACGCAGTATTTT.

The table lists this clonotype with a few counts. This chain joins TRBV29-1 and TRBJ1-5, with D unresolved. CDR1 and CDR2 (germline): SQVTM, ANQGSEA. The CDR3 spans 13 residues. Trimming left V 4 bases short and J 5 bases short, with 12 bases between. DNA for the CDR3: TGCAGCGTTGTAGTAAGTAGGGATCAGCCCCAGCATTTT. It specifies CSVVVSRDQPQHF.